These 7 T cell receptor beta chains originate from one sample sequenced in a study of blood T cell repertoires in COVID-19. Clones were sequenced by immunoSEQ multiplex PCR, and TCRdb holds only the in-frame ones, with some missing. The sample includes under 250,000 clones, roughly 91% of them seen just once. The sample taken for sequencing was peripheral blood. The origin of the receptors is a man aged 25 to 40 with COVID-19, enrolled during active disease.

The chain combines TRBV9 with TRBJ1-1; 8 nucleotides match TRBD1. This CDR3 spans 15 amino acids. CDR1 and CDR2 from the germline V gene are SGDLS and YYNGEE. V dropped 2 bases and J dropped 5; count of bases not matched to a gene: 8. In nucleotides, the CDR3 is TGTGCCAGCAGCGTGGGAGCTACAGGGGGAACTGAAGCTTTCTTT. Its translation: CASSVGATGGTEAFF. The variable domain in full, with the rest retrieved from reference TRBV9 and TRBJ1-1, is DSGVTQTPKHLITATGQRVTLRCSPRSGDLSVYWYQQSLDQGLQFLIQYYNGEERAKGNILERFSAQQFPDLHSELNLSSLELGDSALYFCASSVGATGGTEAFFGQGTRLTVV.

This chain connects TRBV12-5 to TRBJ1-2; D uncertain. The V and J ends lost 4 bases and 4 bases respectively, with 7 bases between them. Germline values: CDR1 LGHNT, CDR2 FRNRAP. This CDR3 comprises 12 residues. This CDR3 reads CASGYEGYGYTF. The CDR3 DNA follows: TGTGCTAGTGGTTATGAGGGCTATGGCTACACCTTC.

The chain employs TRBV5-1 and TRBJ1-1, with 8 bases that match TRBD1. The CDR3 is 13 amino acids. The trim removed 5 bases at V and 3 bases at J, leaving 3 bases unmatched. Germline V gene data show CDR1 as SGHRS and CDR2 as YFSETQ. CDR3 in DNA: TGCGCCAGCAGTGGACAGGGTGACACTGAAGCTTTCTTT. This translates into CASSGQGDTEAFF.

The CDR3 coding sequence is TGTGCCAGCAGTGACCAGACAGGGGGTAATCAGCCCCAGCATTTT. Translating it yields CASSDQTGGNQPQHF. The V and J genes are TRBV6-1 and TRBJ1-5, with 9 nucleotides matching TRBD1. The V gene's germline CDR1 is MNHNS and CDR2 SASEGT. CDR3 size: 15 residues. Trimming cost V 3 bases and J 4 bases; bases outside gene matches: 4.

The V gene is TRBV27, the J gene TRBJ2-3, with 10 bases that match TRBD2. The ends lost 4 bases at V and 3 bases at J; junction bases unmatched: 10. Germline lookup yields CDR1 MNHEY and CDR2 SMNVEV (reference sequence). This CDR3 is built from 17 residues. DNA of the CDR3: TGTGCCAGCAGTTGGGTAGCGGGGGGCGGGATGACAGATACGCAGTATTTT. Protein sequence: CASSWVAGGGMTDTQYF.

The chain recombines TRBV5-4 with TRBJ2-7; D is possibly TRBD1 (5 bases). Germline loops: CDR1 SGHNT, CDR2 YYREEE (reference sequence). Trimming stripped 2 bases from V and 1 base from J, with 16 bases between. This CDR3 spans 16 amino acids. Written as DNA, the CDR3 is TGTGCCAGCAGCTTCTGGGGCAGCCGCCTATCCTACGAGCAGTACTTC. This translates into CASSFWGSRLSYEQYF.

The chain joins TRBV30 to TRBJ1-3; TRBD1 agrees at 8 bases. The J segment lost 10 bases and the V segment lost 0 bases, leaving 2 bases of the junction unmatched. The CDR3 has 12 residues. Germline V lookup: CDR1 GTSNPN, CDR2 SVGIG (reference sequence). In nucleotides, the CDR3 is TGTGCCTGGAGTGTAACAGGGGGGACCATATATTTT. Translating it yields CAWSVTGGTIYF.